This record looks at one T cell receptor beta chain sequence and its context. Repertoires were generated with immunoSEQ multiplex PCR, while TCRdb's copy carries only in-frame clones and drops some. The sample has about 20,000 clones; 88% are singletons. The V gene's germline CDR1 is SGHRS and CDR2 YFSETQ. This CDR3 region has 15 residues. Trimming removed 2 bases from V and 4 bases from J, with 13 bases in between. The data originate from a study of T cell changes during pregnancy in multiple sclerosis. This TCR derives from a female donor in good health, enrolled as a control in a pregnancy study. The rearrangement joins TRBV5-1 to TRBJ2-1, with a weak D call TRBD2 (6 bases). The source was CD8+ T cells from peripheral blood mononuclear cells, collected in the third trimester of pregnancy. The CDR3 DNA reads TGCGCCAGCAGCTTATGGCGGGGATCTTACAATGAGCAGTTCTTC. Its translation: CASSLWRGSYNEQFF. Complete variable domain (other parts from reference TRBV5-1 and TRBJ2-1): KAGVTQTPRYLIKTRGQQVTLSCSPISGHRSVSWYQQTPGQGLQFLFEYFSETQRNKGNFPGRFSGRQFSNSRSEMNVSTLELGDSALYLCASSLWRGSYNEQFFGPGTRLTVL.